These 5 T cell receptor beta chains were all obtained from the same sample, sequenced in a study of cytomegalovirus exposure and HLA in healthy donors. TCRdb's table, derived via immunoSEQ multiplex PCR, lists solely in-frame clones and lacks some. The sample holds over 200,000 clones, about 86% seen once. Specimen: PBMCs. The receptors originated from a woman under 30 in good health and CMV-seronegative.

The V gene is TRBV11-2, the J gene TRBJ2-7, with 10 bases lining up with TRBD2. Trimming at V came to 6 bases and at J to 2 bases, leaving 10 bases not matched to a gene. Germline lookup yields CDR1 SGHAT and CDR2 FQNNGV. The CDR3 spans 16 residues. This CDR3 reads CASSSTSGLITYEQYF. DNA of the CDR3: TGTGCCAGCAGTTCGACTAGCGGGCTCATAACCTACGAGCAGTACTTC.

V gene TRBV2 combines with J gene TRBJ2-2, with TRBD1 as a possible D gene (5 bases). V gave up 6 bases and J gave up 4 bases, with 9 bases separating them. CDR3 size: 13 residues. Per germline, CDR1 SNHLY and CDR2 FYNNEI. The CDR3 bases are TGTGCCAGCAGGGTGGACATCACCGGGGAGCTGTTTTTT. Protein sequence: CASRVDITGELFF.

The chain recombines TRBV7-6 with TRBJ2-7, with 7 bases lining up with TRBD1. The V gene end was trimmed by 4 bases and the J gene end by 1 base; junction bases not matched to a gene: 7. CDR3 length: 15 amino acids. CDR1 is SGHVS and CDR2 is FNYEAQ in the germline V gene. The CDR3 nucleotides read TGTGCCAGCAGCTCCTCAGGGGGTCTTTCCTACGAGCAGTACTTC. It yields the protein CASSSSGGLSYEQYF.

The chain carries TRBV28 and TRBJ2-2; a weak D match, TRBD2 (5 bases). There are 14 residues in the CDR3. Germline V gene sequence: CDR1 MDHEN, CDR2 SYDVKM. Trimming left V 0 bases short and J 6 bases short, with 8 bases between. The CDR3 region is CASSLWGSPGELFF. CDR3 coding DNA: TGTGCCAGCAGTTTATGGGGGAGTCCCGGGGAGCTGTTTTTT. Supplemented by reference TRBV28 and TRBJ2-2, the full variable domain reads DVKVTQSSRYLVKRTGEKVFLECVQDMDHENMFWYRQDPGLGLRLIYFSYDVKMKEKGDIPEGYSVSREKKERFSLILESASTNQTSMYLCASSLWGSPGELFFGEGSRLTVL.

V usage is TRBV28 and J usage is TRBJ2-7; D is unresolved. The CDR3 runs 11 residues. The ends were cut back, 5 bases at V and 3 bases at J, with 5 bases in the middle. CDR1 is MDHEN and CDR2 is SYDVKM in the germline V gene. CDR3 in DNA: TGTGCCAGCAGTGTAAACTACGAGCAGTACTTC. Translation gives CASSVNYEQYF.